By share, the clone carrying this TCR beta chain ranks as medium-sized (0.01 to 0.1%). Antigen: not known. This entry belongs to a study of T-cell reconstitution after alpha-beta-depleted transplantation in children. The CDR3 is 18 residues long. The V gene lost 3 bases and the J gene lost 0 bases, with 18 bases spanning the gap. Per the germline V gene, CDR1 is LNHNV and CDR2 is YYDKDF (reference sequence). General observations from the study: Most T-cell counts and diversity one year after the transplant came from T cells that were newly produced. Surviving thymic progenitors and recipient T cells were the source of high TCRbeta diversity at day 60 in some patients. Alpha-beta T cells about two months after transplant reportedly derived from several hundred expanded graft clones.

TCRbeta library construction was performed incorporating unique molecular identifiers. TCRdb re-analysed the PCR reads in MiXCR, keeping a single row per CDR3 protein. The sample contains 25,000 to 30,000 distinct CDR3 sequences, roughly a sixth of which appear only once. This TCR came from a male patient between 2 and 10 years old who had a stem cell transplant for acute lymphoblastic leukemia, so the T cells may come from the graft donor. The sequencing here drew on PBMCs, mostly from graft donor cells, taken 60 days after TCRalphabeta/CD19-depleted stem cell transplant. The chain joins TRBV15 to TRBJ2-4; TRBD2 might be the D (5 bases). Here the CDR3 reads CATSSKLGSSLAKNIQYF. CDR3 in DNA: TGTGCCACCAGCAGTAAACTAGGCTCATCTCTAGCCAAAAACATTCAGTACTTC.